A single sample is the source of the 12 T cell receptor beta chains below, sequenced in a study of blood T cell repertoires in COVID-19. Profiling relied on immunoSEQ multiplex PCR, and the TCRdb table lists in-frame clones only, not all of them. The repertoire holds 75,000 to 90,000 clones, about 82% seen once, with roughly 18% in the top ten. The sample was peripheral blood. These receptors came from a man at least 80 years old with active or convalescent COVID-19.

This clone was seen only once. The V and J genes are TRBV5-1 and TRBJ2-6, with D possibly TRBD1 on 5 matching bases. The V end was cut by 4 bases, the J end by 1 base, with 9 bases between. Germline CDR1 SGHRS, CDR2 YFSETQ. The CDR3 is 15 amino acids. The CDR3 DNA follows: TGCGCCAGCAGCCCCCCAGGGTCTGGGGCCAACGTCCTGACTTTC. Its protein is CASSPPGSGANVLTF. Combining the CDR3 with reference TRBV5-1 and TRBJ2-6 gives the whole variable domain KAGVTQTPRYLIKTRGQQVTLSCSPISGHRSVSWYQQTPGQGLQFLFEYFSETQRNKGNFPGRFSGRQFSNSRSEMNVSTLELGDSALYLCASSPPGSGANVLTFGAGSRLTVL.

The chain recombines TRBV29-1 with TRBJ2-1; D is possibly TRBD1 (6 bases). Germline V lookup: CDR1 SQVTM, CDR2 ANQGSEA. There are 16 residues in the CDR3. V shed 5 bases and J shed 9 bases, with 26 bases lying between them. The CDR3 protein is CSVRGRAQGPVSEQFF. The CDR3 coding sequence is TGCAGCGTTCGCGGCCGAGCGCAGGGGCCTGTTAGTGAGCAGTTCTTC.

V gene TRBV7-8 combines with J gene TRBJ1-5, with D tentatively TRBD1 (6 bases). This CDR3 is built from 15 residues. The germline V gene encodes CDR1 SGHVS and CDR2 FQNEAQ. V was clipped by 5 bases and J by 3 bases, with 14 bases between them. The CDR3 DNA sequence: TGTGCCAGCAGCGAACAGACAGGTTTCAATCAGCCCCAGCATTTT. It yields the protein CASSEQTGFNQPQHF.

CDR3 sequence reads: CASSQRTGLSYEQYV. The CDR3 DNA reads TGTGCCAGCAGTCAAAGGACAGGGCTCTCCTACGAGCAGTACGTC. The chain uses TRBV27 and TRBJ2-7; 8 bases line up with TRBD1. Germline lookup yields CDR1 MNHEY and CDR2 SMNVEV (reference sequence). The CDR3 has 15 amino acids. The junction had 6 bases not matched to a gene; V was cut back by 5 bases and J by 0 bases.

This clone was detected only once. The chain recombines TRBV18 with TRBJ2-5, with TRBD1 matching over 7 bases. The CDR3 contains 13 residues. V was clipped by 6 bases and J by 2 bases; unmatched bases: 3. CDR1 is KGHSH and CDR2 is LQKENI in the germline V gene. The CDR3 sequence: CASSQGQQETQYF. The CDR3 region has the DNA TGTGCCAGCTCGCAGGGACAGCAAGAGACCCAGTACTTC.

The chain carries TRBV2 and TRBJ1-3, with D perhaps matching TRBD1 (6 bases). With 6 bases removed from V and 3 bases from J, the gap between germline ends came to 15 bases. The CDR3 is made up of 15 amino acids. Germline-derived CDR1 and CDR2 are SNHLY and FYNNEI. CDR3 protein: CASRKKSDSGNTIYF. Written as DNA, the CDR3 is TGTGCCAGCAGAAAAAAGTCGGACAGTGGAAACACCATATATTTT.

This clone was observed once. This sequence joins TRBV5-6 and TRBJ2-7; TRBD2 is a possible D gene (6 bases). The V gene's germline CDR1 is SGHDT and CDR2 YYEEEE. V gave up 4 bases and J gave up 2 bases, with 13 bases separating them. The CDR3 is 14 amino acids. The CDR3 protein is CASSAGMGAYEQYV. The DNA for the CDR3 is TGTGCCAGCAGCGCGGGAATGGGGGCCTACGAGCAGTACGTC.

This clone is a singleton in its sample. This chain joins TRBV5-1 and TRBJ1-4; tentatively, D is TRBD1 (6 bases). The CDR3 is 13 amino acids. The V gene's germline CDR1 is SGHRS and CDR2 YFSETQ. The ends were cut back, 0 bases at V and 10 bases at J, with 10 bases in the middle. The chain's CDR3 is CASSLEGELKLFF. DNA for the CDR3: TGCGCCAGCAGCTTGGAGGGGGAACTAAAACTGTTTTTT.

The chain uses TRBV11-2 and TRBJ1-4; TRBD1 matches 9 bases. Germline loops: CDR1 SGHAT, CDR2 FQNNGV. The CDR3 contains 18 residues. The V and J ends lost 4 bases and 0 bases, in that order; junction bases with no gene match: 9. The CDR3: CASSSYRGPQATNEKLFF. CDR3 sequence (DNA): TGTGCCAGCAGCTCCTACAGGGGGCCACAGGCAACTAATGAAAAACTGTTTTTT.

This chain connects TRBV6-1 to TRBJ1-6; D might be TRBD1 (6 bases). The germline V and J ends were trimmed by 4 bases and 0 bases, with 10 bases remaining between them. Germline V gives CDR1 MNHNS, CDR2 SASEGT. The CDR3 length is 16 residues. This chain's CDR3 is CASSGQDFSYNSPLHF. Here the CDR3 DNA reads TGTGCCAGCAGTGGACAGGATTTCTCCTATAATTCACCCCTCCACTTT.

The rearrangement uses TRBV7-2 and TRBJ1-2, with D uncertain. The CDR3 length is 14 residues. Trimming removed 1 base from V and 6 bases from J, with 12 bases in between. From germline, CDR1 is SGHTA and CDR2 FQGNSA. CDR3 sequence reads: CASSLEGSGNGYTF. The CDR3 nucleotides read TGTGCCAGCAGCTTAGAGGGTTCGGGGAATGGCTACACCTTC.

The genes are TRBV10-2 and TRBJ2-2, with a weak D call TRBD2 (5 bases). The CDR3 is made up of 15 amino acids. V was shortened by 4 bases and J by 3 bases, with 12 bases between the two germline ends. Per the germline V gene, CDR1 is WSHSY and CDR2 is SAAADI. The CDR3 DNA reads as TGCGCCAGCAGTGTTCGGACTTCTTACACCGGGGAGCTGTTTTTT. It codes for CASSVRTSYTGELFF.